One and the same sample provided the 11 T cell receptor beta chains below, sequenced in a study of cytomegalovirus exposure and HLA in healthy donors. Amplification used 60 Vbeta primers and 13 Jbeta primers. Sequenced by immunoSEQ multiplex PCR; TCRdb stores in-frame clones only, minus some. There are about 130,000 clones in the sample; roughly three quarters occur only once, and less than 2% lies in the top ten. The sequencing input was PBMCs. The origin of the receptors is a woman in her forties in good health and CMV-seronegative.

This sequence joins TRBV13 and TRBJ2-1; no clear D. CDR1 and CDR2 (germline): PRHDT, FYEKMQ (reference sequence). The CDR3 spans 14 residues. The ends were cut back, 0 bases at V and 3 bases at J, with 6 bases in the middle. The CDR3, as DNA: TGTGCCAGCAGCTTAGGCCAGAACTACAATGAGCAGTTCTTC. This gives the protein CASSLGQNYNEQFF.

Comment on this clone: This sample includes further DNA sequences coding for the same CDR3. The chain uses TRBV29-1 and TRBJ2-5, with 7 nucleotides matching TRBD2. J was trimmed by 3 bases and V by 2 bases; bases with no gene match: 3. Germline CDR1 SQVTM, CDR2 ANQGSEA. The CDR3 consists of 13 residues. The CDR3 here is CSVETGREETQYF. CDR3 nucleotides: TGCAGCGTTGAAACTGGGAGGGAAGAGACCCAGTACTTC.

This clone was counted once. The chain carries TRBV12-5 and TRBJ2-3, with 9 nucleotides matching TRBD2. The V segment lost 6 bases and the J segment 2 bases; nucleotides outside the gene matches: 12. Germline CDR1 and CDR2: LGHNT and FRNRAP. The CDR3 contains 17 residues. CDR3 sequence (DNA): TGTGCTAGTGGCATTACGGCCTCGGGACTAGCCACAGATACGCAGTATTTT. It translates to CASGITASGLATDTQYF.

The chain couples TRBV7-2 to TRBJ2-2, with D tentatively TRBD2 (6 bases). CDR3 length: 13 amino acids. V lost 5 bases, J lost 6 bases, and 10 bases lay in between. Germline V CDR1 and CDR2: SGHTA, FQGNSA. This chain's CDR3 is CASSRREAGELFF. The CDR3 DNA follows: TGTGCCAGCAGCCGGAGGGAGGCCGGGGAGCTGTTTTTT.

The CDR3 bases are TGTGCCAGCAGCGTAGGAGGAGCGACTGGAAACACCATATATTTT. Its translation: CASSVGGATGNTIYF. The gene calls are TRBV9 and TRBJ1-3, with unresolved D. The CDR3 runs to 15 residues. Germline lookup yields CDR1 SGDLS and CDR2 YYNGEE. V was pared by 0 bases and J by 2 bases, with 9 bases between.

This clone was picked up a small number of times. This chain joins TRBV20-1 and TRBJ1-2, with D unresolved. Germline loops: CDR1 DFQATT, CDR2 SNEGSKA (reference sequence). There are 11 residues in the CDR3. V shed 7 bases and J shed 8 bases, with 14 bases lying between them. CDR3 protein: CSGLAAPGYTF. CDR3 coding DNA: TGCAGTGGACTCGCGGCCCCCGGCTACACCTTC.

This chain connects TRBV15 to TRBJ1-4, with 9 bases lining up with TRBD1. V was pared by 0 bases and J by 3 bases, with 2 bases of the junction left unmatched. This CDR3 is built from 16 residues. The germline gives CDR1 LNHNV, CDR2 YYDKDF (reference sequence). The CDR3 spells CATSRDRTGANEKLFF. CDR3 coding DNA: TGTGCCACCAGCAGAGATAGGACAGGGGCTAATGAAAAACTGTTTTTT.

The J gene is TRBJ2-2, the V gene TRBV11-3; D remains ambiguous. The germline CDR1 and CDR2 sequences are SGHNT and YENEEA. Trimming removed 4 bases at V and 0 bases at J, with 12 bases between. The CDR3 is made up of 16 amino acids. This CDR3 reads CASSYTTSANTGELFF. The CDR3 coding sequence is TGTGCCAGCAGCTATACAACCAGCGCGAACACCGGGGAGCTGTTTTTT.

The DNA for the CDR3 is TGTGCCAGCAGTTTCACAGGGGCCGTGAACACTGAAGCTTTCTTT. Translating it yields CASSFTGAVNTEAFF. This rearrangement joins TRBV6-5 to TRBJ1-1; 7 positions match TRBD1. The CDR3 runs 15 residues. J gave up 0 bases and V 4 bases, and 5 bases lay outside the gene matches. CDR1 is MNHEY and CDR2 is SVGAGI in the germline V gene.

V is TRBV6-1 and J is TRBJ1-2; tentatively, D is TRBD1 (5 bases). Germline-derived CDR1 and CDR2 are MNHNS and SASEGT. The CDR3 loop spans 15 amino acids. The ends were cut back, 4 bases at V and 6 bases at J, with 18 bases in the middle. The CDR3 sequence is CASSGGEAPVNGYTF. In DNA, the CDR3 is TGTGCCAGCAGTGGGGGGGAGGCGCCAGTAAATGGCTACACCTTC.

This chain uses TRBV9 with TRBJ2-3; tentative D call: TRBD2 (6 bases). V was pared by 4 bases and J by 2 bases, with 20 bases between. Germline assignment: CDR1 SGDLS and CDR2 YYNGEE. This CDR3 is 17 amino acids long. DNA of the CDR3: TGTGCCAGCAGCTTCTCGACTAGTAGTGGTTCCACAGATACGCAGTATTTT. Translating gives CASSFSTSSGSTDTQYF.